This entry lists 29 T cell receptor beta chains sequenced from one sample in a study of T cell changes during pregnancy in multiple sclerosis. Libraries were prepared by immunoSEQ multiplex PCR; TCRdb keeps only in-frame clonotypes and omits some of them. The data contain some 57,000 clones, around 90% of them seen just once; the ten biggest clones take up 0.85% to 0.95%. The starting material was peripheral blood, obtained in the first trimester of pregnancy. The receptor source for this set is a female donor in good health, enrolled as a control in a pregnancy study.

This sequence joins TRBV10-3 and TRBJ1-2; 8 bases map to TRBD1. Losses at the gene ends were 8 bases for V and 6 bases for J; bases not matched to a gene: 17. CDR1 is ENHRY, CDR2 SYGVKD, per germline. The CDR3 sequence is 16 residues long. Here the CDR3 reads CAIRAGTGSFYDGYTF. DNA for the CDR3: TGTGCCATCCGGGCCGGGACAGGATCTTTTTATGATGGCTACACCTTC.

The rearrangement uses TRBV5-4 and TRBJ1-1; 7 bases agree with TRBD1. CDR1 SGHNT and CDR2 YYREEE come from the germline V gene (reference sequence). The CDR3 runs to 13 residues. The ends lost 6 bases at V and 1 base at J; junction bases unmatched: 3. The CDR3 nucleotides read TGTGCCAGCACATGGACAGGGAACACTGAAGCTTTCTTT. It codes for CASTWTGNTEAFF.

The chain is built from TRBV11-3 and TRBJ2-3; 9 bases match TRBD2. V lost 2 bases and J lost 2; bases outside the gene matches: 5. The length of the CDR3 is 16 residues. Germline V gene sequence: CDR1 SGHNT, CDR2 YENEEA. The CDR3 loop is CASSLKPGLATDTQYF. The CDR3 DNA sequence: TGTGCCAGCAGCTTAAAACCGGGACTAGCCACAGATACGCAGTATTTT.

V is TRBV5-6 and J is TRBJ1-6; D is possibly TRBD1 (5 bases). The CDR3 loop spans 16 amino acids. V was trimmed by 1 base and J by 5 bases, leaving 13 bases between them. Germline CDR1 is SGHDT and CDR2 is YYEEEE. DNA of the CDR3: TGTGCCAGCAGCTTGTCGTCACAGGCCAATAATTCACCCCTCCACTTT. Amino acids: CASSLSSQANNSPLHF.

The CDR3 protein is CASSIDQYGSTEAFF. Written as DNA, the CDR3 is TGTGCCAGTAGTATAGATCAATATGGGAGCACTGAAGCTTTCTTT. The V and J genes are TRBV19 and TRBJ1-1; D not resolved. V was trimmed by 0 bases and J by 4 bases, leaving 12 bases between them. The CDR3 is made up of 15 amino acids. Germline loops: CDR1 LNHDA, CDR2 SQIVND (reference sequence).

V gene TRBV9 combines with J gene TRBJ2-3, with 9 bases fitting TRBD2. V trimming: 9 bases; J trimming: 2 bases; junction bases outside the gene matches: 16. Per germline, CDR1 SGDLS and CDR2 YYNGEE. CDR3 size: 17 residues. Here the CDR3 DNA reads TGTGCCAAGGATAGCGGGGGCCCGACCTTTATCACAGATACGCAGTATTTT. It yields the protein CAKDSGGPTFITDTQYF.

V usage is TRBV2 and J usage is TRBJ1-1; TRBD1 is a possible D gene (6 bases). Germline CDR1 SNHLY, CDR2 FYNNEI. V lost 8 bases and J lost 5, with 18 bases in between. The length of the CDR3 is 14 residues. This CDR3 is CASRDTQLGTEAFF. The CDR3 DNA follows: TGTGCCAGCCGGGACACCCAACTCGGGACTGAAGCTTTCTTT.

The CDR3 sequence is CASSVAPDSKETQYF. Here the CDR3 DNA reads TGTGCCAGCAGCGTAGCTCCGGACAGTAAAGAGACCCAGTACTTC. The rearrangement uses TRBV9 and TRBJ2-5; D perhaps matches TRBD1 (6 bases). In germline, CDR1 is SGDLS, CDR2 YYNGEE. V was clipped by 0 bases and J by 3 bases, with 12 bases between them. This CDR3 spans 15 amino acids.

The rearrangement joins TRBV9 to TRBJ1-3, with a tentative D call TRBD1 (5 bases). CDR3 size: 14 residues. Deletions cut 2 bases from V and 0 bases from J, with 6 bases between. The V gene's germline CDR1 is SGDLS and CDR2 YYNGEE. Here the CDR3 DNA reads TGTGCCAGCAGCGTGACAGACTCTGGAAACACCATATATTTT. This encodes CASSVTDSGNTIYF. Full variable domain (remainder filled in from reference TRBV9 and TRBJ1-3): DSGVTQTPKHLITATGQRVTLRCSPRSGDLSVYWYQQSLDQGLQFLIQYYNGEERAKGNILERFSAQQFPDLHSELNLSSLELGDSALYFCASSVTDSGNTIYFGEGSWLTVV.

The rearrangement joins TRBV19 to TRBJ1-5; D not certain. The germline V and J ends were trimmed by 5 bases and 0 bases, with 8 bases remaining between them. Germline CDR1 and CDR2: LNHDA and SQIVND (reference sequence). This CDR3 contains 14 residues. The DNA for the CDR3 is TGTGCCAGTAGTCTCCGGGATAGCAATCAGCCCCAGCATTTT. Protein: CASSLRDSNQPQHF.

The V call is TRBV5-4, the J call TRBJ1-2; 9 positions agree with TRBD1. Germline CDR1 SGHNT, CDR2 YYREEE (reference sequence). CDR3 length: 15 amino acids. V was clipped by 5 bases and J by 7 bases; unmatched bases: 12. The CDR3 region is CASSAGTGRGGGYTF. The DNA for the CDR3 is TGTGCCAGCAGTGCTGGGACAGGGCGGGGAGGTGGCTACACCTTC.

This chain connects TRBV7-9 to TRBJ1-2; a weak D match, TRBD1 (5 bases). CDR1 and CDR2 (germline): SEHNR, FQNEAQ (reference sequence). CDR3 length: 15 amino acids. Trimming shortened V by 5 bases and J by 4 bases, and 17 bases separated the two germline ends. The CDR3: CASSHRDSESYGYTF. CDR3 nucleotides: TGTGCCAGCAGCCACCGGGACTCAGAAAGCTATGGCTACACCTTC.

This chain uses TRBV4-2 with TRBJ1-6, with D possibly TRBD1 on 6 matching bases. The CDR3 has 17 amino acids. V lost 1 base, J lost 5 bases, and 15 bases lay in between. Germline V gene data show CDR1 as LGHNA and CDR2 as YNFKEQ. The CDR3 DNA reads TGTGCCAGCAGCCAAGGGAGAGGGGGTTTCGATAATTCACCCCTCCACTTT. Protein: CASSQGRGGFDNSPLHF.

The chain is built from TRBV6-6 and TRBJ2-7; the match to TRBD1 covers 7 bases. CDR3 size: 13 residues. V shed 6 bases and J 4 bases; nucleotides not matched to a gene: 6. The germline V gene encodes CDR1 MNHNY and CDR2 SVGAGI (reference sequence). Here the CDR3 DNA reads TGTGCCAGCAGACCGAAGACAGGGTACGAGCAGTACTTC. It codes for CASRPKTGYEQYF.

The chain couples TRBV7-6 to TRBJ2-3, with 10 positions matching TRBD2. Per germline, CDR1 SGHVS and CDR2 FNYEAQ. The CDR3 is 15 residues long. V was pared by 4 bases and J by 3 bases, with 4 bases of the junction left unmatched. The CDR3 reads CASSSSGGVTDTQYF. CDR3 in DNA: TGTGCCAGCAGCTCCAGCGGGGGGGTAACAGATACGCAGTATTTT.

The gene calls are TRBV7-6 and TRBJ1-2; a possible D gene is TRBD1 (5 bases). The CDR3 is 13 residues long. The germline V gene has CDR1 SGHVS and CDR2 FNYEAQ. The V end lost 5 bases, the J end lost 6 bases, and 13 bases lay between the germline ends. CDR3 in DNA: TGTGCCAGCAGCCGGCAGGAGGGGAATGGCTACACCTTC. Translating it yields CASSRQEGNGYTF.

In nucleotides, the CDR3 is TGTGCCAGCAGCAAGACCCGGGTGGCCACAGATACGCAGTATTTT. It yields the protein CASSKTRVATDTQYF. The chain carries TRBV6-5 and TRBJ2-3; D call uncertain. V lost 6 bases, J lost 2 bases, and 15 bases lay in between. CDR1 is MNHEY, CDR2 SVGAGI, per germline. The CDR3 has 15 amino acids.

The J gene is TRBJ2-7, the V gene TRBV30; D perhaps matches TRBD1 (5 bases). This CDR3 contains 13 residues. The V gene's germline CDR1 is GTSNPN and CDR2 SVGIG (reference sequence). V dropped 3 bases and J dropped 0 bases, with 9 bases sitting between them. CDR3 sequence reads: CAWRVQASYEQYF. The CDR3 DNA sequence: TGTGCCTGGAGAGTACAGGCCTCCTACGAGCAGTACTTC.

This clone occurred once. This chain links TRBV6-5 with TRBJ2-1; TRBD2 aligns across 9 bases. Trimming took 0 bases from V and 10 from J; bases not matched to a gene: 10. The CDR3 loop spans 16 amino acids. Germline lookup yields CDR1 MNHEY and CDR2 SVGAGI. Here the CDR3 reads CASSYSGGGATYEQFF. The CDR3 bases are TGTGCCAGCAGTTACTCCGGCGGGGGGGCGACATACGAGCAGTTCTTC.

The chain employs TRBV5-1 and TRBJ2-3, with D perhaps matching TRBD1 (6 bases). Germline values: CDR1 SGHRS, CDR2 YFSETQ. Trimming removed 0 bases from V and 1 base from J, with 12 bases in between. There are 16 residues in the CDR3. This CDR3 is CASSLEAGVGTDTQYF. CDR3 sequence (DNA): TGCGCCAGCAGCTTGGAGGCAGGGGTCGGCACAGATACGCAGTATTTT.

CDR3 sequence: CASSYSGTEGNTIYF. DNA for the CDR3: TGTGCCAGCAGCTACTCTGGGACAGAAGGAAACACCATATATTTT. The chain is built from TRBV7-2 and TRBJ1-3, with 7 positions matching TRBD1. Germline V gene lookup returns CDR1 SGHTA and CDR2 FQGNSA. The CDR3 covers 15 residues. V shed 4 bases and J 4 bases; nucleotides not matched to a gene: 7.

The chain carries TRBV9 and TRBJ2-2; D is undetermined. The CDR3 is 13 residues long. V lost 3 bases and J 5 bases, leaving 8 bases between the germline ends. Germline CDR1 reads SGDLS; CDR2 reads YYNGEE. CDR3: CASSARVTGELFF. In DNA form, the CDR3 reads TGTGCCAGCAGCGCCCGGGTTACCGGGGAGCTGTTTTTT.

In the case of this clone: Its ends do not fully match the called genes, so a read error is possible. This rearrangement joins TRBV5-1 to TRBJ2-7; TRBD1 is a possible D gene (6 bases). Germline V lookup: CDR1 SGHRS, CDR2 YFSETQ. This CDR3 has 13 residues. CDR3 in DNA: TGCGCCAGCAGGTTGACAGGAACGTACGGGCAGTACTTC. The encoded protein is CASRLTGTYGQYF.

The chain employs TRBV7-9 and TRBJ2-5; weak D call: TRBD2 (6 bases). Germline CDR1 is SEHNR and CDR2 is FQNEAQ (reference sequence). CDR3 size: 13 residues. The ends were cut back, 7 bases at V and 9 bases at J, with 18 bases in the middle. DNA for the CDR3: TGTGCCAGCAACCCCGGGGGTAAAACGGCCCAGTACTTC. This sequence encodes CASNPGGKTAQYF.

CDR3 sequence (DNA): TGCAGCGTCTCGCCGTCCAGGGGACAGGGCCAAGAGACCCAGTACTTC. Its protein product is CSVSPSRGQGQETQYF. J is TRBJ2-5 and V is TRBV29-1, with 9 bases lining up with TRBD1. The CDR3 runs 16 residues. J lost 1 base, V lost 6 bases, and 12 bases had no gene match. CDR1 is SQVTM and CDR2 is ANQGSEA in the germline V gene.

This clone occurred once. The gene calls are TRBV7-2 and TRBJ2-2, with 11 bases matching TRBD1. J lost 3 bases, V lost 2 bases, and 11 bases had no gene match. This CDR3 is built from 19 residues. In germline, CDR1 is SGHTA, CDR2 FQGNSA. CDR3 amino acids: CASSLLPHGTGGHTGELFF. For the CDR3, the DNA is TGTGCCAGCAGCTTATTACCCCACGGGACAGGGGGACACACCGGGGAGCTGTTTTTT.

This chain links TRBV5-6 with TRBJ2-6, with D possibly being TRBD1 (6 bases). This CDR3 has 16 residues. Germline V gene data show CDR1 as SGHDT and CDR2 as YYEEEE. V lost 0 bases to trimming and J lost 2 bases, with 9 bases between them. CDR3 nucleotides: TGTGCCAGCAGCTTGGACAGGGTGACTGGGGCCAACGTCCTGACTTTC. Amino acids: CASSLDRVTGANVLTF.

The V call is TRBV4-1, the J call TRBJ2-6; unclear D gene. This CDR3 is 12 amino acids long. Germline V CDR1 and CDR2: MGHRA, YSYEKL. The ends were cut back, 10 bases at V and 1 base at J, with 5 bases in the middle. The CDR3 reads CAILSGANVLTF. CDR3 DNA: TGCGCCATCCTATCTGGGGCCAACGTCCTGACTTTC.

This chain joins TRBV5-6 and TRBJ2-7; 9 bases fit TRBD1. This CDR3 spans 13 amino acids. CDR1 is SGHDT and CDR2 is YYEEEE in the germline V gene. V was clipped by 4 bases and J by 2 bases; unmatched bases: 1. The chain's CDR3 is CASSRDRAYEQYF. CDR3 in DNA: TGTGCCAGCAGCAGGGACAGGGCCTACGAGCAGTACTTC.